The next 30 T cell receptor beta chains were all read from a single sample in a study of regulatory T cells in long-lasting Graves disease. The time point denotes: newly diagnosed GD, antithyroid drugs for less than 3 months. From PBMCs, RNA was extracted and then used to make the TCR library. Through Arm-PCR of CDR3 regions and iRepertoire HTBI primers, TCR beta libraries were built. TCRdb ran MiXCR on the multiplex PCR reads and lists one entry per CDR3 protein. The repertoire holds some 320,000 distinct CDR3 sequences, 18% seen once, with about 40% in the top ten. The starting material was peripheral blood mononuclear cells (PBMCs), obtained at new diagnosis, from a patient treated with antithyroid drugs. These receptor sequences come from a female donor with Graves disease.

This clonotype was recorded many times. The J gene is TRBJ1-4, the V gene TRBV28, with unresolved D. Trimming removed 2 bases from V and 4 bases from J, with 11 bases in between. Germline V CDR1 and CDR2: MDHEN, SYDVKM. This CDR3 has 15 amino acids. The DNA of the CDR3 is TGTGCCAGCAGTTTAGAGGACCGAAGTAATGAAAAACTGTTTTTT. Its protein is CASSLEDRSNEKLFF.

This clonotype was counted at least ten times. The chain recombines TRBV9 with TRBJ1-6; D remains unclear. Trimming removed 3 bases at V and 7 bases at J, with 11 bases between. The CDR3 sequence is 14 residues long. Germline values: CDR1 SGDLS, CDR2 YYNGEE. The CDR3 loop is CASSERRLNSPLHF. Written as DNA, the CDR3 is TGTGCCAGCAGCGAGCGACGTCTAAATTCACCCCTCCACTTT.

There are many counts of this clonotype. The V gene is TRBV7-9, the J gene TRBJ1-1; TRBD1 agrees at 9 bases. With 5 bases clipped from V and 4 bases from J, the junction kept 5 bases outside the gene matches. Looked up from germline, CDR1 is SEHNR and CDR2 is FQNEAQ (reference sequence). The CDR3 contains 14 residues. The DNA of the CDR3 is TGTGCCAGCAGCCCCTACAGGGGGCCCACTGAAGCTTTCTTT. Encoded protein: CASSPYRGPTEAFF.

This clonotype was observed at least ten times. The chain uses TRBV24-1 and TRBJ1-2; the D gene is possibly TRBD1 (6 bases). The CDR3 has 15 residues. Germline V gene sequence: CDR1 KGHDR, CDR2 SFDVKD. The V end was cut by 4 bases, the J end by 5 bases, with 16 bases between. The DNA of the CDR3 is TGTGCCACCAGTGACGAAACAGGGTTTTCTTATGGCTACACCTTC. Encoded protein: CATSDETGFSYGYTF.

This clonotype was seen more than once but under ten times. The chain combines TRBV29-1 with TRBJ2-3, with D perhaps given as TRBD1 or TRBD2 (5 bases each). V shed 6 bases and J shed 4 bases, with 14 bases lying between them. The germline V gene encodes CDR1 SQVTM and CDR2 ANQGSEA. This CDR3 comprises 13 residues. DNA of the CDR3: TGCAGCGTCAAGGGACCTAGGGCAGATACGCAGTATTTT. Translated, it gives CSVKGPRADTQYF.

The chain recombines TRBV27 with TRBJ2-5; 7 positions agree with TRBD2. V shed 0 bases, J shed 2 bases, and the junction held 12 bases outside the gene matches. Germline CDR1 MNHEY, CDR2 SMNVEV (reference sequence). The CDR3 has 18 amino acids. The CDR3 loop reads CASSLSKVAGWEQETQYF. The CDR3 nucleotides are TGTGCCAGCAGTTTATCGAAGGTAGCGGGTTGGGAACAAGAGACCCAGTACTTC.

This clonotype was counted at least ten times. V and J are TRBV11-2 and TRBJ2-1; TRBD2 agrees at 12 bases. V was clipped by 2 bases and J by 7 bases; unmatched bases: 3. Germline CDR1 reads SGHAT; CDR2 reads FQNNGV. The CDR3 runs to 15 residues. The CDR3 coding sequence is TGTGCCAGCAGCTTACAGCTAGCGGGAGGGAATGAGCAGTTCTTC. It is translated as CASSLQLAGGNEQFF.

This clonotype was seen many times. The J gene is TRBJ2-7, the V gene TRBV30; TRBD1 is a possible D gene (6 bases). CDR3 length: 13 residues. Germline V gene data show CDR1 as GTSNPN and CDR2 as SVGIG (reference sequence). V shed 4 bases and J shed 4 bases, with 14 bases lying between them. CDR3 loop: CAWIGQGKYEQYF. The CDR3 DNA sequence: TGTGCCTGGATTGGGCAGGGGAAATACGAGCAGTACTTC.

This clonotype has a count of ten or more. The chain is built from TRBV11-1 and TRBJ2-1; D is ambiguous. The CDR3 length is 13 residues. V lost 2 bases and J lost 8, with 10 bases in between. CDR1 is SGHAT, CDR2 FQDESV, per germline (reference sequence). The CDR3 reads CASSLIGPDEQFF. Here the CDR3 DNA reads TGTGCCAGCAGCTTAATAGGACCCGATGAGCAGTTCTTC.

This clonotype showed up many times. The J gene is TRBJ2-1, the V gene TRBV12-3 or TRBV12-4; 8 bases agree with TRBD2. V gave up 6 bases and J gave up 3 bases; unmatched junction bases: 16. The CDR3 has 18 residues. The CDR3 DNA sequence: TGTGCCAGCAGCGCCCTCAGGGCGGGGGGTATGTTCTACAATGAGCAGTTCTTC. Translated, it gives CASSALRAGGMFYNEQFF.

This clonotype has just a few counts. The J gene is TRBJ2-3, the V gene TRBV12-3 or TRBV12-4; TRBD1 or TRBD2 may be the D gene (6 bases each). This CDR3 region has 16 residues. V was shortened by 6 bases and J by 4 bases, with 20 bases between the two germline ends. The CDR3, as DNA: TGTGCCAGCAGCGGGGGTTTGGGGGCATGGGCAGATACGCAGTATTTT. It yields the protein CASSGGLGAWADTQYF.

This clonotype was observed many times. The CDR3 reads CASSSPRGSGRADTQYF. In nucleotides, the CDR3 is TGTGCCAGCAGTTCCCCACGGGGCAGCGGGAGAGCAGATACGCAGTATTTT. The chain couples TRBV28 to TRBJ2-3; 8 bases align to TRBD2. Germline trimming cut 4 bases from V and 4 bases from J; bases unmatched to any gene: 13. The CDR3 is 17 amino acids. The germline CDR1 and CDR2 sequences are MDHEN and SYDVKM.

This clonotype came up many times. The chain has TRBV20-1 and TRBJ1-1; D call uncertain. CDR1 is DFQATT and CDR2 is SNEGSKA in the germline V gene (reference sequence). Trimming pared 6 bases from V and 0 bases from J, leaving 14 bases between. CDR3 length equals 14 residues. The CDR3 region is CSAKSGAMNTEAFF. The CDR3 bases are TGCAGTGCAAAGAGTGGAGCGATGAACACTGAAGCTTTCTTT.

This CDR3 reads CASSPRTVEGETQYF. The CDR3 DNA is TGTGCCAGCAGTCCGCGGACAGTCGAAGGAGAGACCCAGTACTTC. The J gene is TRBJ2-5, the V gene TRBV27; D may be TRBD1 (6 bases). V was cut by 5 bases and J by 4 bases, with 17 bases left in between. The V gene's germline CDR1 is MNHEY and CDR2 SMNVEV (reference sequence). This CDR3 has 15 residues.

This clonotype has only a few counts. The rearrangement uses TRBV20-1 and TRBJ2-1; 9 nucleotides agree with TRBD2. The CDR3 runs 15 residues. Germline CDR1 and CDR2: DFQATT and SNEGSKA (reference sequence). V lost 3 bases, J lost 7 bases, and 10 bases stayed unmatched. CDR3 sequence reads: CSAREGLADWNEQFF. Here the CDR3 DNA reads TGCAGTGCTAGGGAGGGACTAGCAGACTGGAATGAGCAGTTCTTC.

The J gene is TRBJ1-1, the V gene TRBV20-1; tentative D call: TRBD1 (5 bases). In germline, CDR1 is DFQATT, CDR2 SNEGSKA (reference sequence). V was clipped by 6 bases and J by 3 bases, with 14 bases between them. This CDR3 comprises 13 residues. The CDR3 nucleotides read TGCAGTGCCGGACCGGGGGGGGACACTGAAGCTTTCTTT. Its protein product is CSAGPGGDTEAFF.

The chain is built from TRBV6-1 and TRBJ2-3, with 13 bases matching TRBD2. Germline CDR1 is MNHNS and CDR2 is SASEGT. Unmatched junction bases numbered 6, after V lost 7 bases and J lost 5 bases. The CDR3 has 15 residues. CDR3 loop: CASKPGLAGLDTQYF. As DNA, the CDR3 is TGTGCCAGCAAACCGGGACTAGCGGGGCTAGATACGCAGTATTTT.

This clonotype occurred a few times. The chain combines TRBV5-6 with TRBJ1-1, with 9 nucleotides matching TRBD1. With 4 bases clipped from V and 1 base from J, the junction kept 8 bases outside the gene matches. Germline CDR1 SGHDT, CDR2 YYEEEE. This CDR3 comprises 16 residues. The CDR3 nucleotides are TGTGCCAGCAGCCACTGGACAGGGGCTGGGAACACTGAAGCTTTCTTT. Its translation is CASSHWTGAGNTEAFF.

This clonotype has a count of ten or more. V gene TRBV27 combines with J gene TRBJ2-7; TRBD1 matches 7 bases. The CDR3 loop spans 15 amino acids. V trimming: 6 bases; J trimming: 3 bases; junction bases outside the gene matches: 11. In germline, CDR1 is MNHEY, CDR2 SMNVEV (reference sequence). The DNA for the CDR3 is TGTGCCAGCAGCCGTAGCCCAGGGGGATACTACGAGCAGTACTTC. Translation gives CASSRSPGGYYEQYF.

There are many counts of this clonotype. CDR3 nucleotide sequence: TGTGCCAGCAGCCCTCGGACTAGCGGGAGTTTGGGAAGCGCTAGCACAGATACGCAGTATTTT. It translates to CASSPRTSGSLGSASTDTQYF. This chain links TRBV7-2 with TRBJ2-3; 13 positions match TRBD2. This CDR3 has 21 residues. With 5 bases clipped from V and 0 bases from J, the junction kept 17 bases outside the gene matches. Germline CDR1 reads SGHTA; CDR2 reads FQGNSA.

The chain combines TRBV7-2 with TRBJ2-5; the D gene is possibly TRBD2 (5 bases). The ends were cut back, 8 bases at V and 3 bases at J, with 10 bases in the middle. The CDR3 has 12 amino acids. Germline CDR1 reads SGHTA; CDR2 reads FQGNSA. This chain's CDR3 is CASAGLKETQYF. The CDR3 coding sequence is TGTGCCAGCGCGGGCCTCAAAGAGACCCAGTACTTC.

The chain employs TRBV5-1 and TRBJ2-3; TRBD2 might be the D (5 bases). Germline lookup yields CDR1 SGHRS and CDR2 YFSETQ. The CDR3 has 19 residues. The germline V and J ends were trimmed by 1 base and 2 bases, with 23 bases remaining between them. The CDR3 nucleotides read TGCGCCAGCAGCTTGCCGACCCGGAGTCTCCGGGGAAACACAGATACGCAGTATTTT. Translation: CASSLPTRSLRGNTDTQYF.

This clonotype has a count of ten or more. DNA for the CDR3: TGCAGCGTTGAGACTAGCGGCGATTCCTACGAGCAGTACTTC. The encoded protein is CSVETSGDSYEQYF. The chain employs TRBV29-1 and TRBJ2-7, with 9 positions matching TRBD2. The V segment lost 3 bases and the J segment 1 base; nucleotides outside the gene matches: 4. The V gene's germline CDR1 is SQVTM and CDR2 ANQGSEA. The CDR3 has 14 amino acids.

This clonotype was recorded at least ten times. The chain employs TRBV11-3 and TRBJ2-1; TRBD1 is a possible D gene (5 bases). The CDR3 runs 15 residues. Looked up from germline, CDR1 is SGHNT and CDR2 is YENEEA. V was trimmed by 5 bases and J by 8 bases, leaving 19 bases between them. CDR3 DNA: TGTGCCAGCAGCAATATGGAACCAGGGTTCGATGAGCAGTTCTTC. Residues: CASSNMEPGFDEQFF.

This clonotype was seen at least ten times. J is TRBJ2-1 and V is TRBV20-1; TRBD2 matches 9 bases. V lost 4 bases, J lost 9 bases, and 7 bases stayed unmatched. Germline CDR1 and CDR2: DFQATT and SNEGSKA (reference sequence). The CDR3 consists of 13 residues. The CDR3 DNA reads TGCAGTGCTAATAGCGGGAGCTTAGTTGAGCAGTTCTTC. Protein product: CSANSGSLVEQFF.

This clonotype was observed many times. The chain combines TRBV20-1 with TRBJ2-3, with 8 bases identical to TRBD2. Trimming at V came to 6 bases and at J to 0 bases, leaving 8 bases not matched to a gene. The CDR3 is made up of 15 amino acids. Looked up from germline, CDR1 is DFQATT and CDR2 is SNEGSKA (reference sequence). The CDR3 is CSASGSMGSTDTQYF. The CDR3 DNA is TGCAGTGCGAGCGGGAGTATGGGTAGCACAGATACGCAGTATTTT.

This rearrangement joins TRBV5-1 to TRBJ1-3; 8 bases agree with TRBD1. CDR1 is SGHRS, CDR2 YFSETQ, per germline. The CDR3 has 18 residues. J gave up 1 base and V 1 base, and 10 bases lay outside the gene matches. The CDR3 nucleotides read TGCGCCAGCAGCTTGTCTCCGGTGACAGGGGCTTCTGGAAACACCATATATTTT. Translation gives CASSLSPVTGASGNTIYF.

The chain links TRBV4-1 to TRBJ2-3, with TRBD2 matching over 9 bases. The J segment lost 4 bases and the V segment lost 3 bases, leaving 8 bases of the junction unmatched. Germline V CDR1 and CDR2: MGHRA, YSYEKL. The CDR3 length is 16 residues. DNA for the CDR3: TGCGCCAGCAGCCAGAACGCGGGGGGGGCCTCAGATACGCAGTATTTT. Amino acid sequence: CASSQNAGGASDTQYF.

This clonotype was observed a handful of times. The chain couples TRBV19 to TRBJ2-5; the D is unclear. The CDR3 contains 13 residues. V dropped 7 bases and J dropped 5 bases, with 14 bases sitting between them. CDR1 and CDR2 (germline): LNHDA, SQIVND (reference sequence). DNA of the CDR3: TGTGCCAGTAAACCGGGCCCCGCGGAGACCCAGTACTTC. Protein product: CASKPGPAETQYF.

V gene TRBV5-1 combines with J gene TRBJ2-3; D is possibly TRBD1 or TRBD2 (5 bases each). Per germline, CDR1 SGHRS and CDR2 YFSETQ. This CDR3 is 15 amino acids long. With 3 bases removed from V and 3 bases from J, the gap between germline ends came to 14 bases. CDR3 region: CASSWGSGRTDTQYF. CDR3 sequence (DNA): TGCGCCAGCAGCTGGGGGTCGGGCAGGACAGATACGCAGTATTTT.